Included here is one TCR beta chain sequence, with context. This clonotype was counted ten times or more. Its antigen target is currently unknown. No base quality information exists; no much larger clone differs at one position. The sample belongs to a study of type 1 and type 2 diabetes patients listed by TCRdb under 2016. A note on the overall study: Some 10 type 1 diabetes patients, a few type 2 diabetes patients and 6 or 7 nondiabetic controls, all recruited in China, made up the cohort. Type 2 diabetes patients were included as a disease comparison group for the type 1 diabetes patients. Throughout the study, CD4 or CD8 MicroBeads on MACS columns were used to positively select CD4+ and CD8+ T cells from PBMCs. Comparing roughly 20-cycle and approximately 26-cycle amplification showed similar V gene usage, suggesting similar primer efficiencies and random PCR bias. The study profiled TCRbeta repertoires by high-throughput sequencing to compare type 1 diabetes, type 2 diabetes and nondiabetic individuals. Sequencing of the TCRbeta libraries was paired-end and was performed on Illumina HiSeq 2000 or MiSeq instruments. Altogether, roughly 18 million paired-end reads were produced across the whole study.

Including cysteine and phenylalanine, the CDR3 has 13 amino acids. Only CDR3 DNA remains: 39 bases, in frame from the first base. V drops 3 bases and J drops 4 bases, leaving 9 bases in between. From the germline V gene, CDR1 is SGHVS and CDR2 is FQNEAQ. Summary of the overall study and its limitations: Only a few highly-expanded CD4+ clones (median one) were found in type 2 diabetes patients, and these clones made up a median approximately 4% of reads. Because only a limited number of T2D and control samples were sequenced, some T1D-only HECs might also be present in more T2D or control samples. Type 2 diabetes and control samples had highly correlated V and J gene usage patterns, with an average between-sample correlation of roughly 0.97. In both CD4+ and CD8+ T cells, type 2 diabetes repertoires were highly diverse and significantly more diverse than type 1 diabetes repertoires. The study groups were not matched for age and gender, which could bias interpretation.

Every diabetic patient fulfilled standard classification criteria for type 1 or type 2 diabetes, and glucose and C-peptide were measured using WHO-recommended methods. Donors with other autoimmune diseases or infections within the previous four weeks were excluded from participation. From each participant, ten milliliters of peripheral blood were collected. PBMCs were isolated with LymphoPrep density separation. The sequencer was an Illumina MiSeq. For TCRbeta CDR3 amplification, the template was genomic DNA taken from the sorted T cell subsets. The TCRbeta CDR3 region was amplified by multiplex PCR with 30 forward and 13 reverse primers. PCR products were purified with AMPure XP beads, after which indices and adaptors were added in a second approximately 25-cycle PCR. Before sequencing, the libraries were purified from gel with the QIAquick Gel Extraction Kit. The authors' analysis ran thus. FLASH was used to merge the paired-end reads, and IgBLAST was used to align the reads to IMGT V, D and J germline references. Reads with below 70% alignment identity to germline references were discarded, leaving some 10,000,000 reads study-wide. IMGT definitions were followed to assign CDR3 boundaries, reading frame and productivity. Highly-expanded clones were defined as clones making up 1% or more of reads, and normalized Shannon entropy was used to measure diversity. Unpaired two-tailed t-tests were used to test group differences in Shannon entropy. Using fastp trimming at Q25 and MiXCR clonotype assembly, TCRdb reanalyzed the public sequencing data and kept in-frame beta chains. Every CDR3 protein is listed once, alongside the most common genes and DNA of its rows. The V and J calls here are based on TCRdb, not the publication. The sample table holds 250,000 or so distinct CDR3 sequences, of which over 45% were seen once. The leading ten clones occupy 12% to 15% of the sample.

This TCR came from a young man with type 2 diabetes. Source material: peripheral blood mononuclear cells (PBMCs). The chain was built from TRBV7-8 and TRBJ2-5; the D gene cannot be named for sure. The CDR3 amino acid sequence is: CASSFRWGETQYF. The DNA sequence is given as TGTGCCAGCAGCTTCAGATGGGGAGAGACCCAGTACTTC.